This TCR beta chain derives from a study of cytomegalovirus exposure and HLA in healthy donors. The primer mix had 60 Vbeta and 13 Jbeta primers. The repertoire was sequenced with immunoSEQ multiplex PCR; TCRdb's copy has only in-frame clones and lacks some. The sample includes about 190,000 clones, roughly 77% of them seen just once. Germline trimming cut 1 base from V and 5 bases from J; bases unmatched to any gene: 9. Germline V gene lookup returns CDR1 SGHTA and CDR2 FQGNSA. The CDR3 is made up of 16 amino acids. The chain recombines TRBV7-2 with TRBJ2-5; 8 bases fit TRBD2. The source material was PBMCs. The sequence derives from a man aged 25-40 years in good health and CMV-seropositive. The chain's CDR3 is CASSLVAAGGLETQYF. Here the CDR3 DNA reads TGTGCCAGCAGCTTAGTAGCTGCGGGAGGTCTCGAGACCCAGTACTTC. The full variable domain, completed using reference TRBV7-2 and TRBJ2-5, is GAGVSQSPSNKVTEKGKDVELRCDPISGHTALYWYRQSLGQGLEFLIYFQGNSAPDKSGLPSDRFSAERTGGSVSTLTIQRTQQEDSAVYLCASSLVAAGGLETQYFGPGTRLLVL.